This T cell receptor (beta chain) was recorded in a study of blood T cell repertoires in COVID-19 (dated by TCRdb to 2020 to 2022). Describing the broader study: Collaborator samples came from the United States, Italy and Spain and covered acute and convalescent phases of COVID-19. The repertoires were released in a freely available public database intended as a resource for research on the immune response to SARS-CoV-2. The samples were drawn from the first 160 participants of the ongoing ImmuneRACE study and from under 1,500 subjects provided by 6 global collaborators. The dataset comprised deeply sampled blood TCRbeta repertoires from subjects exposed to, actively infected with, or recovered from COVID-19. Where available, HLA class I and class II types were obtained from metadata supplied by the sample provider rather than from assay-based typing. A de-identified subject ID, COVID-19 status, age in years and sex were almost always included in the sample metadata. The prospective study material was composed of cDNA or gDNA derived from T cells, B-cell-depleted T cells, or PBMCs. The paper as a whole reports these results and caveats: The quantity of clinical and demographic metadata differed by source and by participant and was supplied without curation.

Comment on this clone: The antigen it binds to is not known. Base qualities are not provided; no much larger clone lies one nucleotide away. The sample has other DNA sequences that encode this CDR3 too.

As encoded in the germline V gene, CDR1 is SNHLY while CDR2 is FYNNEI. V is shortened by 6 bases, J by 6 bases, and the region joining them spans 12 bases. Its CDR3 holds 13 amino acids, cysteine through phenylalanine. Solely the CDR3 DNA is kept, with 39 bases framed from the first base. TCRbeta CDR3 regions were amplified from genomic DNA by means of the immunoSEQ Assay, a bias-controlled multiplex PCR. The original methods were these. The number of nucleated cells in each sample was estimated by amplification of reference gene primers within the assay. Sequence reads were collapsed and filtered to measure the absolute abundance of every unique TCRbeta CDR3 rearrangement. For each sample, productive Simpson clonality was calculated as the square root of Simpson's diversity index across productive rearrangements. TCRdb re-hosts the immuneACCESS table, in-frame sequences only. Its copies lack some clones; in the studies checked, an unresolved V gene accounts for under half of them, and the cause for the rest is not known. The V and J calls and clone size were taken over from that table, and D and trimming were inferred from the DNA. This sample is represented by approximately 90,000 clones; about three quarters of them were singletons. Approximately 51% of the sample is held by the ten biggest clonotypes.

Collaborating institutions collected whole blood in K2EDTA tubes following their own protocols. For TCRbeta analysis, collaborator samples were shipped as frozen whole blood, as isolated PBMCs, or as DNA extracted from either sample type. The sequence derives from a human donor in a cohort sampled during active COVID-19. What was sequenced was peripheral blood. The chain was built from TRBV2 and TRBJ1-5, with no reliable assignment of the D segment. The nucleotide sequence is TGTGCCAGCAGCTTCGACCAGGTTCAGCCCCAGCATTTT. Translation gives CASSFDQVQPQHF.